Listed here is a single T cell receptor (beta chain). Its matching antigen is unknown. The sample originates from a study of CD8 T cells in ankylosing spondylitis. General study points: There was reportedly significant enrichment of clones that were disease-linked in matched ankylosing spondylitis synovial fluid.

Quantitative 5'-RACE with molecular barcodes was used to make the TCR beta libraries. TCRdb re-called the 5' RACE reads through MiXCR, storing one row per CDR3 protein. The sample lists about 340,000 distinct CDR3 sequences, about 14% occurring once. Material: blood, either unsorted or a sorted T cell fraction (not recorded which). The sequence derives from a male donor with ankylosing spondylitis or in good health (not recorded which).

DNA for the CDR3: TGTGCCAGCAGCCCGATAGGGACAGGGAATGAAAAACTGTTTTTT. It encodes CASSPIGTGNEKLFF. The V gene is TRBV14, the J gene TRBJ1-4; 9 positions agree with TRBD1. This CDR3 has 15 amino acids. Germline V lookup: CDR1 SGHDN, CDR2 FVKESK. The V segment lost 4 bases and the J segment 5 bases; nucleotides outside the gene matches: 5.